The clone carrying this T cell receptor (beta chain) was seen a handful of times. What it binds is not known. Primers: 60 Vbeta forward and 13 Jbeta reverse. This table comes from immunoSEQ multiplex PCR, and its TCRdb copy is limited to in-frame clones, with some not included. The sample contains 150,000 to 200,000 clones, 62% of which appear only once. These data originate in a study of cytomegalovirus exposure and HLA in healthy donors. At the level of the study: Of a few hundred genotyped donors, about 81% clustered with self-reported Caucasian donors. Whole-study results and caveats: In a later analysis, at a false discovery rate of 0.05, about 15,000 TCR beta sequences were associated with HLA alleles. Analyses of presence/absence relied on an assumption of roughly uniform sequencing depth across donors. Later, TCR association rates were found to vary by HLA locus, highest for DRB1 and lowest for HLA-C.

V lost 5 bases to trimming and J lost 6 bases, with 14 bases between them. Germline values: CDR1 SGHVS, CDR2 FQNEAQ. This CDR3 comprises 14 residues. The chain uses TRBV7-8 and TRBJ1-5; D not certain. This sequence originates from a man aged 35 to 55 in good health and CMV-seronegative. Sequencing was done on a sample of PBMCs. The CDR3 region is CASSSREKPQPQHF. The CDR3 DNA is TGTGCCAGCAGCAGCCGGGAGAAACCTCAGCCCCAGCATTTT. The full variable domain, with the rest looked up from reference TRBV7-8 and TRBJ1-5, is GAGVSQSPRYKVAKRGQDVALRCDPISGHVSLFWYQQALGQGPEFLTYFQNEAQLDKSGLPSDRFFAERPEGSVSTLKIQRTQQEDSAVYLCASSSREKPQPQHFGDGTRLSIL.